Listed below are T cell receptor beta chains from one sample, sequenced in a study of patients and donors after allogeneic stem cell transplantation. TCRdb called the RT-PCR reads again in MiXCR, with one record for every CDR3 protein. The sample has approximately 430,000 distinct CDR3 sequences, 16% seen once. Sequences were obtained from blood, either unsorted or a sorted T cell fraction (not recorded which). Receptors were obtained from a human donor who was either an allogeneic HSCT recipient or a stem cell or donor lymphocyte infusion donor (not recorded which). It is not recorded whose cells these are; they may come from a transplant donor. Both conserved end residues are part of each CDR3. Fields, in order: V gene, J gene, clone size, D gene, CDR3 DNA, CDR3 protein. The D gene is left open where the match is weak. The size entry is marked missing in some rows and otherwise reads once, few, many or a size class.

>TRBV5-1|TRBJ1-1|-|-
TGCGCCAGCAGCTTGGGGGTTTCGGTGAACACTGAAGCTTTCTTT
CASSLGVSVNTEAFF
>TRBV15|TRBJ2-3|-|TRBD1
TGTGCCACCAGCAGATATAGTCCCGGGACAGGGGTCACAGATACGCAGTATTTT
CATSRYSPGTGVTDTQYF
>TRBV20-1|TRBJ1-6|many|TRBD1
TGCAGTGCTCTAGACAGGGGTGGTTCACCCCTCCACTTT
CSALDRGGSPLHF
>TRBV19|TRBJ2-4|-|TRBD2
TGTGCCAGTAGTCCGTCTAGCGGATTACTAGCCAAAAACATTCAGTACTTC
CASSPSSGLLAKNIQYF
>TRBV7-9|TRBJ2-5|many|-
TGTGCCAGCAGCTTAACGGCGGAGACCCAGTACTTC
CASSLTAETQYF
>TRBV5-1|TRBJ2-5|many|TRBD2
TGCGCCAGCAGCTTGATTAGCGGGCAAGAGACCCAGTACTTC
CASSLISGQETQYF
>TRBV13|TRBJ2-1|many|TRBD2
TGTGCCAGCAGCAGACGGACTAGCGGGAGGTACAATGAGCAGTTCTTC
CASSRRTSGRYNEQFF
>TRBV29-1|TRBJ1-1|few|-
TGCAGCGTTGAGGCAGGGGACACTGAAGCTTTCTTT
CSVEAGDTEAFF
>TRBV25-1|TRBJ1-1|-|-
TGTGCCAGCAGTGGGCGGGTGAACACTGAAGCTTTCTTT
CASSGRVNTEAFF
>TRBV5-1|TRBJ2-7|many|-
TGCGCCAGCAGCTCGGAGGTAGGGAGAGGGGAGCAGTACTTC
CASSSEVGRGEQYF
>TRBV4-1|TRBJ1-2|many|-
TGCGCCAGCAGCCAAGATATCGCAGGGCAAGGCTACACCTTC
CASSQDIAGQGYTF
>TRBV7-6|TRBJ2-7|-|TRBD1
TGTGCCAGCAGCTTACCCGGGACAGGGGTCCCCTACGAGCAGTACTTC
CASSLPGTGVPYEQYF
>TRBV20-1|TRBJ1-5|-|TRBD1
TGCAGTGCCACCGACAGGGGCCGCCTAAATCAGCCCCAGCATTTT
CSATDRGRLNQPQHF
>TRBV6-5|TRBJ1-4|few|TRBD1
TGTGCCAGCAGTTACGGGACAGGGTGGGAAAAACTGTTTTTT
CASSYGTGWEKLFF
>TRBV27|TRBJ1-1|-|-
TGTGCCAGCAGTTCGGCCAGATTGAACACTGAAGCTTTCTTT
CASSSARLNTEAFF
>TRBV4-1|TRBJ1-6|few|TRBD1
TGCGCCAGCAGTCAAGGGGGCTTGGATTCACCCCTCCACTTT
CASSQGGLDSPLHF
>TRBV20-1|TRBJ1-5|-|TRBD1
TGCAGTGCTAGATCCCACACAGGGGGAAATCAGCCCCAGCATTTT
CSARSHTGGNQPQHF
>TRBV29-1|TRBJ2-3|many|-
TGCAGCGTTGAAAAAGGACCGCAGTATTTT
CSVEKGPQYF
>TRBV9|TRBJ2-3|-|-
TGTGCCAGCAGCGCCCAAGGCGGGAAGAGCACAGATACGCAGTATTTT
CASSAQGGKSTDTQYF
>TRBV7-3|TRBJ2-1|-|-
TGTGCCAGCAGCTTGGCAGGGTCGAGGAATGAGCAGTTCTTC
CASSLAGSRNEQFF
>TRBV16|TRBJ1-2|few|-
TGTGCCAGCAGCCAATTGAGTGAAGGGTATGGCTACACCTTC
CASSQLSEGYGYTF
>TRBV5-1|TRBJ2-1|-|-
TGCGCCAGCAGCTTACGGTTGGATGAGCAGTTCTTC
CASSLRLDEQFF
>TRBV5-1|TRBJ1-1|-|-
TGCGCCAGCAGCTTGGCCACCGGGCAGAACACTGAAGCTTTCTTT
CASSLATGQNTEAFF
>TRBV2|TRBJ1-2|few|-
TGTGCCAGCGTCAAGGAAGGGAAGGTAGCTAACTATGGCTACACCTTC
CASVKEGKVANYGYTF
>TRBV6-6|TRBJ1-1|-|-
TGTGCCAGCAGCCGCGACAGAGGTGAAGCTTTCTTT
CASSRDRGEAFF
>TRBV2|TRBJ2-7|-|-
TGTGCCAGCAGTGGGACAGCGAAGATATACGAGCAGTACTTC
CASSGTAKIYEQYF
>TRBV10-3|TRBJ2-6|few|-
TGTGCCATCAGCGATGACAGCTCTGGGGCCAACGTCCTGACTTTC
CAISDDSSGANVLTF
>TRBV16|TRBJ1-3|few|TRBD1
TGTGCCAGCAGCCACCCCGCCAGGGACAGTCAACCGGAATCTGGAAACACCATATATTTT
CASSHPARDSQPESGNTIYF
>TRBV29-1|TRBJ2-5|few|TRBD1
TGCAGCGTTGGTGCACAGGGGGCAGGGGAGACCCAGTACTTC
CSVGAQGAGETQYF
>TRBV6-5|TRBJ2-1|few|TRBD1
TGTGCCAGCAGTTACCACACCACAGGGGGCTGGTATGAGCAGTTCTTC
CASSYHTTGGWYEQFF
>TRBV11-2|TRBJ2-1|-|-
TGTGCCAGCAGTGTGCCCGGTGAGCAGTTCTTC
CASSVPGEQFF
>TRBV4-1|TRBJ2-2|-|-
TGCGCCAGCAGCCAAGATCGCCCGGCTAGCCGGGGCGGGGAGCTGTTTTTT
CASSQDRPASRGGELFF
>TRBV20-1|TRBJ2-7|-|-
TGCAGTGCTAGGTACACAGGACGCGAGCAGTACTTC
CSARYTGREQYF
>TRBV4-1|TRBJ1-3|few|-
TGCGCCAGCAGCCCTTCTGAGGGAGCTTACTCTGGAAACACCATATATTTT
CASSPSEGAYSGNTIYF
>TRBV10-3|TRBJ2-5|-|TRBD2
TGTGCCATCAGCGGGACAGCGGGGGGGCCGGTGGAGACCCAGTACTTC
CAISGTAGGPVETQYF
>TRBV20-1|TRBJ2-3|-|-
TGCAGTGCGCAGACTAGCACAGATACGCAGTATTTT
CSAQTSTDTQYF
>TRBV3-1|TRBJ1-2|few|-
TGTGCCAGCAGCCAAGGTGACTCGAGGGCTAACTATGGCTACACCTTC
CASSQGDSRANYGYTF
>TRBV28|TRBJ1-2|-|TRBD1
TGTGCCAGCAGTTCCATGGGACAGGCGGCCTATGGCTACACCTTC
CASSSMGQAAYGYTF
>TRBV7-2|TRBJ2-7|-|-
TGTGCCAGCAGCTTAGCAATCTCCTACGAGCAGTACTTC
CASSLAISYEQYF
>TRBV19|TRBJ2-7|-|TRBD2
TGTGCCAGTAGTTTCGGACTAGCTGTCGAGCAGTACTTC
CASSFGLAVEQYF
>TRBV25-1|TRBJ2-2|few|-
TGTGCCAGCAGTGAATTACGGAGGGCAGACACCGGGGAGCTGTTTTTT
CASSELRRADTGELFF
>TRBV7-9|TRBJ2-5|few|TRBD2
TGTGCCAGCAGCGCGCGGGGGGGATTCTTAGAAGAGACCCAGTACTTC
CASSARGGFLEETQYF
>TRBV5-1|TRBJ2-2|-|TRBD1
TGCGCCAGCAGCCCACACCGACAGGGCGCGGGGGAGCTGTTTTTT
CASSPHRQGAGELFF
>TRBV7-9|TRBJ2-3|few|-
TGTGCCAGCATCGATTGGGGAGCCAGGGATACGCAGTATTTT
CASIDWGARDTQYF
>TRBV5-1|TRBJ1-4|-|-
TGCGCCAGCACCTCCGGGGGGGGCGCAGGAGAAAAACTGTTTTTT
CASTSGGGAGEKLFF